In its sample, the clone carrying this TCR beta chain was seen a few times. Its target is unknown. The CDR3 loop spans 13 amino acids. Germline loops: CDR1 SGHDT, CDR2 YYEEEE. V gave up 6 bases and J gave up 2 bases, with 11 bases separating them. Included in the TCR beta cDNA libraries were unique molecular identifiers. About 500,000 cDNA molecules were obtained per 1 to 10 million input T cells. TCRdb redid the calling of the PCR reads with MiXCR, one entry per CDR3 protein. The table records roughly 670,000 distinct CDR3 sequences, roughly three fifths of them present only once. This entry comes from a study of post-analysis software for immune sequencing data. Looking at the study overall: Relapsing-remitting, secondary progressive and progressive-relapsing multiple sclerosis were all included among the disease courses.

Whole-study results and caveats: Strong co-clustering by F measure was evident for samples that had been prepared in the same batch. Several TRBV segments (TRBV5-6, TRBV5-1 and TRBV20-1 among them) occurred more frequently in patients than in controls. Controls showed significantly higher normalized Chao1 diversity than did multiple sclerosis patients.

The origin of this receptor is a girl aged 2 to 10 with multiple sclerosis. The V gene is TRBV5-6, the J gene TRBJ2-5; D ambiguous. Sample: blood. Written as DNA, the CDR3 is TGTGCCAGCACGGCAGCTGTACAAGAGACCCAGTACTTC. This gives the protein CASTAAVQETQYF.